This TCR beta chain emerged from a study of CD8 T cells in ankylosing spondylitis. This clonotype was recorded once. V was trimmed by 6 bases and J by 7 bases, leaving 16 bases between them. This CDR3 is 14 amino acids long. Via MiXCR, TCRdb re-called the 5' RACE reads, giving one row per CDR3 protein. The table records approximately 220,000 distinct CDR3 sequences, more than 25% of them present only once. The chain employs TRBV12-3 or TRBV12-4 and TRBJ2-1; D is unclear. Sequencing input: blood, either unsorted or a sorted T cell fraction (not recorded which). The sequence derives from a male donor with ankylosing spondylitis or in good health (not recorded which). CDR3 residues: CASRPERPPNEQFF. CDR3 nucleotides: TGTGCCAGCAGACCCGAGAGGCCACCAAATGAGCAGTTCTTC.